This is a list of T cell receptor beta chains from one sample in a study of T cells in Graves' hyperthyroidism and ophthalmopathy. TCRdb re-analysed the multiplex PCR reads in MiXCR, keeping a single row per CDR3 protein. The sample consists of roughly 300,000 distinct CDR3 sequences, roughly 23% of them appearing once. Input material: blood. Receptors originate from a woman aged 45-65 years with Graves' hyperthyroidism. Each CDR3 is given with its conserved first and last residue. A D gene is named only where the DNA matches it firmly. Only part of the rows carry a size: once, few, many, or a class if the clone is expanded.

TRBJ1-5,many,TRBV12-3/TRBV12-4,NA,CASSLSRVPASNQPQHF,TGTGCCAGCAGTTTAAGCAGGGTCCCTGCGAGCAATCAGCCCCAGCATTTT
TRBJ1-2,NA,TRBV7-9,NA,CASSFLQDYGYTF,TGTGCCAGCAGCTTCCTACAGGACTATGGCTACACCTTC
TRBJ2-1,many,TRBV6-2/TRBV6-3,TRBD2,CASNPWASGGNEQFF,TGTGCCAGCAACCCATGGGCTAGCGGGGGCAATGAGCAGTTCTTC
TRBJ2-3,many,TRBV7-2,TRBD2,CASSLRLAGGSSTDTQYF,TGTGCCAGCAGCTTAAGACTAGCGGGGGGTTCTAGCACAGATACGCAGTATTTT
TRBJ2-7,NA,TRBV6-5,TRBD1,CASSSTGDLYEQYF,TGTGCCAGCAGTTCGACAGGGGATCTCTACGAGCAGTACTTC
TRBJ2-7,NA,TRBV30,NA,CAWTPRGLTYEQYF,TGTGCCTGGACCCCGAGGGGGTTGACCTACGAGCAGTACTTC
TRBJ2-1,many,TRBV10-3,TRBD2,CAIRKTSGSPSSYNEQFF,TGTGCCATCAGAAAAACTAGCGGGAGCCCCAGCTCCTACAATGAGCAGTTCTTC
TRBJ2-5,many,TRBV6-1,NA,CASSRGTPTSKETQYF,TGTGCCAGCAGTAGGGGGACACCTACAAGCAAAGAGACCCAGTACTTC
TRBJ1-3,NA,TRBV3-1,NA,CASSPTWETGYNTIYF,TGTGCCAGCAGCCCGACGTGGGAGACAGGATACAACACCATATATTTT
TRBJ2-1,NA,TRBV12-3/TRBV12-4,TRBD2,CASSHSLAGGYNEQFF,TGTGCCAGCAGTCACTCACTAGCGGGAGGATACAATGAGCAGTTCTTC
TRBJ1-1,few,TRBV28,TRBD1,CVSSSGQVIEAFF,TGTGTCAGCAGCTCGGGACAGGTTATTGAAGCTTTCTTT
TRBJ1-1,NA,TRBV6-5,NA,CASSYAIRQGFTEAFF,TGTGCCAGCAGTTATGCTATCCGGCAGGGTTTCACTGAAGCTTTCTTT
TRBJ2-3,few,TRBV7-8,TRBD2,CASSTGLAGGRLTDTQYF,TGTGCCAGCAGCACGGGACTAGCGGGAGGGAGGCTCACAGATACGCAGTATTTT
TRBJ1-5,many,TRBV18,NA,CASSPPRNQPQHF,TGTGCCAGCTCACCACCAAGAAATCAGCCCCAGCATTTT
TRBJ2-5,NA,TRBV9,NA,CASSSVGGSETQYF,TGTGCCAGCAGCTCCGTTGGGGGGTCAGAGACCCAGTACTTC
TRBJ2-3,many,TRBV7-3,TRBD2,CASGASTDTQYF,TGTGCGAGCGGGGCCAGCACAGATACGCAGTATTTT
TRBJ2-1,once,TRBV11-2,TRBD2,CASIQRSGRGNEQFF,TGTGCCAGCATCCAAAGGAGCGGGAGAGGAAATGAGCAGTTCTTC
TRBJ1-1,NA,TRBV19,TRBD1,CASSIRTGGVEAFF,TGTGCCAGTAGTATACGGACAGGGGGCGTAGAAGCTTTCTTT
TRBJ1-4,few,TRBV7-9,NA,CASSMAGREKLFF,TGTGCCAGCAGCATGGCCGGGCGGGAAAAACTGTTTTTT
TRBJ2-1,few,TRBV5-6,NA,CASSFLALKNEQFF,TGTGCCAGCAGCTTCCTAGCGTTAAAAAATGAGCAGTTCTTC
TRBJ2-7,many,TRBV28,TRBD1,CASSSNDRGQGQYF,TGTGCCAGCAGTTCAAACGACAGGGGACAGGGGCAGTACTTC
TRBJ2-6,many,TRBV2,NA,CASSVGANVLTF,TGTGCCAGCAGTGTTGGGGCCAACGTCCTGACTTTC
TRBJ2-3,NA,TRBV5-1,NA,CASSLGTTDTQYF,TGCGCCAGCAGCTTGGGGACAACAGATACGCAGTATTTT
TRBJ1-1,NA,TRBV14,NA,CASSQFTRGGNTEAFF,TGTGCCAGCAGCCAATTCACGAGGGGGGGGAACACTGAAGCTTTCTTT
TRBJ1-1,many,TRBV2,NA,CASIDSTEAFF,TGTGCCAGCATCGACAGCACTGAAGCTTTCTTT
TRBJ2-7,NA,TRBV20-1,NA,CSARRGVYEQYF,TGCAGTGCTAGACGCGGGGTCTACGAGCAGTACTTC
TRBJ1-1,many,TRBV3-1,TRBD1,CATIKTGAGVTEAFF,TGTGCCACCATAAAAACAGGGGCCGGGGTCACTGAAGCTTTCTTT
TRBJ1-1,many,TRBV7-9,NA,CASSLITNTEAFF,TGTGCCAGCAGCCTTATAACGAACACTGAAGCTTTCTTT
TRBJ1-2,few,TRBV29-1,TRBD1,CSARQGDGYTF,TGCAGCGCTAGACAGGGCGATGGCTACACCTTC
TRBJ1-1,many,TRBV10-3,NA,CAISRQVTTEAFF,TGTGCCATCAGCCGACAGGTTACCACTGAAGCTTTCTTT
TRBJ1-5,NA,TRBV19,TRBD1,CASSMRGQAPGNQPQHF,TGTGCCAGTAGTATGCGGGGACAGGCGCCGGGCAATCAGCCCCAGCATTTT
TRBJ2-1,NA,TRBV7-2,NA,CASSPQGVNYNEQFF,TGTGCCAGCAGCCCGCAGGGAGTAAATTACAATGAGCAGTTCTTC
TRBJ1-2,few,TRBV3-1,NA,CASSQGGGGYTF,TGTGCCAGCAGCCAAGGTGGAGGAGGCTACACCTTC
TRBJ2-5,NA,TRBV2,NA,CASSEGGGLAETQYF,TGTGCCAGCAGTGAGGGGGGGGGCCTCGCCGAGACCCAGTACTTC
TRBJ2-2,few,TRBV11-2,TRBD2,CASSRTSSIARELFF,TGTGCCAGCAGCCGGACTAGCTCCATCGCCAGGGAGCTGTTTTTT
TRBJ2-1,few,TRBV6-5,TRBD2,CASSYFGTSGAYNEQFF,TGTGCCAGCAGTTACTTTGGGACTAGCGGGGCCTACAATGAGCAGTTCTTC
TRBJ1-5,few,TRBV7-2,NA,CASSNQGDQPQHF,TGTGCCAGCAGTAATCAGGGAGATCAGCCCCAGCATTTT
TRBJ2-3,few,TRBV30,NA,CAWSFSRVTDKTDTQYF,TGTGCCTGGAGTTTTTCCCGGGTCACAGATAAAACAGATACGCAGTATTTT
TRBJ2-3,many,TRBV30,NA,CAWQTLTSTDTQYF,TGTGCCTGGCAGACTCTTACTAGCACAGATACGCAGTATTTT
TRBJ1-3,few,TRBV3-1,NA,CASRGSWGNTIYF,TGTGCCAGCAGGGGGAGTTGGGGAAACACCATATATTTT
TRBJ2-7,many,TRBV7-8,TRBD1,CASSYRTGGREQYF,TGTGCCAGCAGTTACAGGACAGGTGGAAGAGAGCAGTACTTC
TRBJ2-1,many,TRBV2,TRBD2,CASSSGTGGFGEQFF,TGTGCCAGCAGTTCCGGGACGGGGGGATTTGGTGAGCAGTTCTTC
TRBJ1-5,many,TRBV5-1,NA,CASSPNSDQPQHF,TGCGCCAGCAGCCCCAACAGTGATCAGCCCCAGCATTTT
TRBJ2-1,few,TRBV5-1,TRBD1,CASSLAGTEYNEQFF,TGCGCCAGCAGCTTGGCCGGGACAGAATACAATGAGCAGTTCTTC
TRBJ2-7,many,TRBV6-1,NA,CASSSPHRAGPARVRYEQYF,TGTGCCAGCAGTAGCCCCCATCGGGCAGGCCCAGCACGGGTACGATACGAGCAGTACTTC
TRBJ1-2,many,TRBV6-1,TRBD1,CASSPSGQVKGYTF,TGTGCCAGCAGCCCCTCGGGACAGGTTAAAGGCTACACCTTC
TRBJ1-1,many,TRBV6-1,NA,CASSDLTGNTEAFF,TGTGCCAGCAGTGATTTGACAGGGAACACTGAAGCTTTCTTT
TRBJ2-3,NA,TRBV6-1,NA,CASSEIRDSTDTQYF,TGTGCCAGCAGTGAAATCAGGGATTCCACAGATACGCAGTATTTT
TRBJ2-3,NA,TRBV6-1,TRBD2,CASRAEPAGVSDTQYF,TGTGCCAGCAGGGCGGAACCAGCGGGGGTCTCAGATACGCAGTATTTT
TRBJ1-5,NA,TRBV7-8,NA,CASSLDRANQPQHF,TGTGCCAGCAGCTTAGACAGGGCTAATCAGCCCCAGCATTTT
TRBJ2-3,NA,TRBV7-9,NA,CASTTLTPSTDTQYF,TGTGCCAGCACCACGTTAACTCCCAGCACAGATACGCAGTATTTT
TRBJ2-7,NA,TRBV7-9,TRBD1,CASSVEGTGYEQYF,TGTGCCAGCAGCGTAGAGGGGACAGGATACGAGCAGTACTTC